The rows below give T cell receptor beta chains drawn from one sample of a study of T cell responses to AZD1222 COVID-19 vaccine. Clones were sequenced by immunoSEQ multiplex PCR, and TCRdb holds only the in-frame ones, with some missing. This table holds approximately 220,000 clones, approximately 94% found once. The source was peripheral blood, collected on day 0 of MenACWY control vaccination. These receptors came from an adult in good health. Both conserved end residues are part of each CDR3. D genes are given only for firm matches. Clone size is shown for a subset of rows, as once, few, many or a class of expanded clone.

J | size | V | D | CDR3 | DNA
TRBJ2-7 | - | TRBV28 | - | CASSLPPFQQSSYEQYF | TGTGCCAGCAGTTTACCCCCCTTCCAGCAAAGCTCCTACGAGCAGTACTTC
TRBJ1-6 | - | TRBV30 | - | CAWSVRGSNSPLHF | TGTGCCTGGAGTGTACGGGGGAGCAATTCACCCCTCCACTTT
TRBJ1-6 | - | TRBV5-6 | - | CASSPGRGRFNSPLHF | TGTGCCAGCAGCCCCGGGCGGGGGCGGTTCAATTCACCCCTCCACTTT
TRBJ2-7 | - | TRBV27 | TRBD1 | CASSPIGGQGPYEQYF | TGTGCCAGCAGCCCAATCGGGGGACAGGGACCCTACGAGCAGTACTTC
TRBJ1-1 | - | TRBV5-1 | - | CASSLARVEGTEAFF | TGCGCCAGCAGCTTGGCGAGGGTGGAGGGCACTGAAGCTTTCTTT
TRBJ1-5 | once | TRBV2 | TRBD1 | CASSLGQVGNQPQHF | TGTGCCAGCAGTCTAGGACAGGTAGGGAATCAGCCCCAGCATTTT
TRBJ1-1 | - | TRBV7-2 | - | CASSSTPGFEAFF | TGTGCCAGCAGCTCGACCCCGGGATTTGAAGCTTTCTTT
TRBJ1-2 | - | TRBV28 | TRBD1 | CASTGDHYGGYTF | TGTGCCAGTACAGGGGATCATTATGGTGGCTACACCTTC
TRBJ1-4 | - | TRBV30 | - | CAWSATLGLQGRGREKLFF | TGTGCCTGGAGCGCGACCCTGGGGCTTCAGGGAAGGGGTCGCGAAAAACTGTTTTTT
TRBJ1-1 | - | TRBV25-1 | TRBD1 | CASSEWSGGDTEAFF | TGTGCCAGCAGTGAATGGTCAGGGGGTGACACTGAAGCTTTCTTT
TRBJ1-5 | - | TRBV7-2 | - | CASSLQGGGNQPQHF | TGTGCCAGCAGCTTACAGGGAGGTGGGAATCAGCCCCAGCATTTT
TRBJ1-3 | - | TRBV6-5 | - | CATRGSWSGNTIYF | TGTGCCACCCGTGGGAGTTGGTCTGGAAACACCATATATTTT
TRBJ2-2 | - | TRBV7-6 | TRBD2 | CASSSLGGANTGELFF | TGTGCCAGCAGCTCCCTGGGGGGGGCGAACACCGGGGAGCTGTTTTTT
TRBJ2-1 | - | TRBV9 | TRBD2 | CASSVAGGNEQFF | TGTGCCAGCAGCGTAGCGGGGGGGAATGAGCAGTTCTTC
TRBJ1-1 | - | TRBV5-4 | - | CASSLAVGGRITEAFF | TGTGCCAGCAGCTTGGCGGTCGGGGGGCGGATCACTGAAGCTTTCTTT
TRBJ1-1 | - | TRBV28 | - | CASGQGWAGSTEAFF | TGTGCCAGCGGCCAAGGGTGGGCCGGGAGCACTGAAGCTTTCTTT
TRBJ1-5 | - | TRBV6-1 | - | CASSEVWTVVNQPQHF | TGTGCCAGCAGTGAAGTGTGGACAGTCGTAAATCAGCCCCAGCATTTT
TRBJ2-5 | - | TRBV6-6 | - | CASSSQPGYQETQYF | TGTGCCAGCAGTTCTCAGCCAGGGTATCAAGAGACCCAGTACTTC
TRBJ1-3 | - | TRBV19 | - | CASSIEAVSGNTIYF | TGTGCCAGTAGTATAGAGGCAGTCTCTGGAAACACCATATATTTT
TRBJ1-2 | - | TRBV18 | - | CASSEQGYGYTF | TGTGCCAGCTCAGAGCAGGGTTATGGCTACACCTTC
TRBJ1-3 | - | TRBV30 | - | CAWSFASGNTIYF | TGTGCCTGGAGTTTTGCCTCTGGAAACACCATATATTTT
TRBJ1-2 | once | TRBV10-1 | TRBD1 | CASSERTGGAGYTF | TGCGCCAGCAGTGAGCGGACAGGGGGGGCTGGCTACACCTTC
TRBJ1-1 | - | TRBV6-5 | TRBD1 | CASNYRGRNTEAFF | TGTGCCAGCAATTACAGGGGGAGGAACACTGAAGCTTTCTTT
TRBJ1-1 | - | TRBV10-3 | - | CAIRKQGGDTEAFF | TGTGCCATCAGGAAACAGGGAGGGGACACTGAAGCTTTCTTT